This is a list of T cell receptor beta chains from one sample in a study of blood T cell repertoires in COVID-19. Assay: immunoSEQ multiplex PCR; the TCRdb copy retains only in-frame clones and omits some. The sample holds about 180,000 clones; more than 75% are singletons and the top ten take roughly 1.2%. The sample was PBMCs or T cells enriched from blood (not recorded which). Receptor source: a human donor with acute COVID-19. The donor label of this sample is uncertain. The CDR3 runs from the conserved cysteine through the conserved F or W. D genes are given only for firm matches. Clone size appears in some rows only: once, few, many, or a class for an expanded clone.

j_call | d_call | clone_size | v_call | cdr3_aa | cdr3_nt
TRBJ2-2 | . | few | TRBV24-1 | CATSDSWTENTGELFF | TGTGCCACCAGTGATTCCTGGACAGAAAACACCGGGGAGCTGTTTTTT
TRBJ1-2 | TRBD1 | . | TRBV5-1 | CASKEGANYGYTF | TGCGCCAGCAAGGAGGGGGCGAACTATGGCTACACCTTC
TRBJ1-6 | . | . | TRBV10-3 | CAISVREPPNSPLHF | TGTGCCATCAGTGTTAGGGAGCCCCCTAATTCACCCCTCCACTTT
TRBJ2-7 | TRBD1 | . | TRBV3-1/TRBV3-2 | CASSLVGTGNEQYF | TGTGCCAGCAGCCTCGTAGGGACAGGGAACGAGCAGTACTTC
TRBJ2-5 | TRBD1 | . | TRBV5-4 | CASSIGRTGGDRTQYF | TGTGCCAGCAGCATTGGTCGGACAGGGGGTGACCGGACCCAGTACTTC
TRBJ2-2 | TRBD2 | . | TRBV19 | CATTSGGYTGELFF | TGTGCCACGACTAGCGGGGGTTACACCGGGGAGCTGTTTTTT
TRBJ1-5 | TRBD1 | . | TRBV5-5 | CASSLRQGLSNQPQHF | TGTGCCAGCAGCTTGAGACAGGGGCTAAGCAATCAGCCCCAGCATTTT
TRBJ1-5 | . | . | TRBV30 | CAWSGGGNQPQHF | TGTGCCTGGAGTGGAGGAGGCAATCAGCCCCAGCATTTT
TRBJ1-2 | TRBD1 | . | TRBV19 | CASSSSRQGLYGYGYTF | TGTGCCAGTAGTAGTTCTCGACAGGGCCTTTACGGTTATGGCTACACCTTC
TRBJ1-1 | . | . | TRBV7-2 | CASRGGVVTEAFF | TGTGCCAGCAGGGGGGGGGTCGTCACTGAAGCTTTCTTT
TRBJ1-2 | . | . | TRBV19 | CASSPLGSYGYTF | TGTGCCAGTAGTCCCCTCGGTTCCTATGGCTACACCTTC
TRBJ1-3 | . | . | TRBV29-1 | CSVEREAGNTIYF | TGCAGCGTTGAGAGGGAGGCTGGAAACACCATATATTTT
TRBJ1-5 | TRBD1 | . | TRBV30 | CAWSAGGNQPQHF | TGTGCCTGGAGTGCAGGGGGGAATCAGCCCCAGCATTTT
TRBJ1-5 | TRBD1 | . | TRBV6-1 | CASSEDPTGTAPQHF | TGTGCCAGCAGTGAAGACCCGACAGGGACAGCGCCCCAGCATTTT
TRBJ1-2 | . | . | TRBV9 | CASSAPTQGQEWDYGYTF | TGTGCCAGCAGCGCTCCCACCCAGGGTCAGGAGTGGGACTATGGCTACACCTTC